This TCR beta chain was captured in a study of CD8 T cells in ankylosing spondylitis. V lost 6 bases, J lost 3 bases, and 14 bases lay in between. Germline CDR1 GTSNPN, CDR2 SVGIG (reference sequence). The CDR3 length is 13 residues. Concerning this clonotype itself: The antigen remains unidentified.

TCRdb called the 5' RACE reads again in MiXCR, with one record for every CDR3 protein. The sample consists of hundreds of thousands of distinct CDR3 sequences, about 12% of them appearing once. Broader study findings: Matched synovial fluid from ankylosing spondylitis patients was reported to be enriched for disease-linked clones. Disease-associated clonotypes exhibited CD8+ identity and were relatively infrequent in peripheral blood. Past research had described some motif variants in reactive arthritis synovial fluid and blood. Apparently characteristic of ankylosing spondylitis blood was a TCR beta motif (roughly eight highly homologous variants).

The V call is TRBV30, the J call TRBJ1-1; D might be TRBD1 (6 bases). This clonotype was sampled from a male donor with ankylosing spondylitis. Sequenced: blood, either unsorted or a sorted T cell fraction (not recorded which). The CDR3 DNA follows: TGTGCCTGCAAGGGACAAGGGGACACTGAAGCTTTCTTT. This gives the protein CACKGQGDTEAFF. Complete variable domain (other parts from reference TRBV30 and TRBJ1-1): SQTIHQWPATLVQPVGSPLSLECTVEGTSNPNLYWYRQAAGRGLQLLFYSVGIGQISSEVPQNLSASRPQDRQFILSSKKLLLSDSGFYLCACKGQGDTEAFFGQGTRLTVV.